The present T cell receptor (beta chain) was sequenced within a study of blood T cell repertoires in COVID-19. Study in general: COVID-19 samples, acute and convalescent, were from the United States, Italy and Spain. The analysed material was cDNA or gDNA that came from T cells, B-cell-depleted T cells, or PBMCs.

Original analysis: Using reference gene primer amplification, nucleated cell counts were estimated. Assay used: immunoSEQ multiplex PCR; TCRdb lists only in-frame clones, some missing. The DNA gave D and trimming, while V, J and clone size come from that table. The table lists approximately 220,000 clones, roughly nine tenths of them singletons. Cohort allocation depended upon clinical history that participants reported. The material sequenced was PBMCs or T cells enriched from blood (not recorded which). This clonotype originated in a woman aged 18-30 years in a cohort exposed to, infected with or recovered from COVID-19 (not recorded which).

The CDR3 here is CAWRLADYNEQFF. The CDR3 DNA follows: TGTGCCTGGAGGCTAGCGGATTACAATGAGCAGTTCTTC. The chain couples TRBV30 to TRBJ2-1; TRBD2 matches 7 bases. Germline V gene sequence: CDR1 GTSNPN, CDR2 SVGIG (reference sequence). The CDR3 consists of 13 residues. V trimming: 3 bases; J trimming: 4 bases; junction bases outside the gene matches: 3.